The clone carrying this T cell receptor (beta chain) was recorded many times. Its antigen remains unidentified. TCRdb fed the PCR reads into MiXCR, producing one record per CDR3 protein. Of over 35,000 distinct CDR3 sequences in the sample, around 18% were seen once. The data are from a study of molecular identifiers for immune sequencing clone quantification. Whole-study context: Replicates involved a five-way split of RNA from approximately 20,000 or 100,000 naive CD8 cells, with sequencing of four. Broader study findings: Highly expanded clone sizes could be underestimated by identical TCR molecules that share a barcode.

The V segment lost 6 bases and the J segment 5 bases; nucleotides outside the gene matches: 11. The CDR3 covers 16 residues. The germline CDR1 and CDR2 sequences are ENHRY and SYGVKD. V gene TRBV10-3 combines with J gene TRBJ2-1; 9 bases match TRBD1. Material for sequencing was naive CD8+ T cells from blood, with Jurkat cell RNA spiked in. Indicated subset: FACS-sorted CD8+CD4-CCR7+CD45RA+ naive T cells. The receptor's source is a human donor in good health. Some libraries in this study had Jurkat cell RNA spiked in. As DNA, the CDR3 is TGTGCCATCAGCCTCCGGGACAGGGCTCCCAACAATGAGCAGTTCTTC. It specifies CAISLRDRAPNNEQFF.